This T cell receptor (beta chain) was captured in a study of T-cell reconstitution after alpha-beta-depleted transplantation in children. Study results and caveats: Two months or so post-transplant, alpha-beta T cells reportedly derived from several hundred expanded graft clones.

As it was prepared, the TCRbeta library received unique molecular identifiers. TCRdb passed the PCR reads through MiXCR, listing each CDR3 protein once. The sample has 200,000 to 300,000 distinct CDR3 sequences; about 25% are singletons. This clonotype was seen many times. Its antigen is not identified. The CDR3 has 14 amino acids. V lost 4 bases and J 1 base, leaving 14 bases between the germline ends. Germline assignment: CDR1 SQVTM and CDR2 ANQGSEA. This TCR came from a girl between 2 and 10 years old with Fanconi anemia, due to receive a stem cell transplant. The sequencing used PBMCs, collected before TCRalphabeta/CD19-depleted stem cell transplant. The V call is TRBV29-1, the J call TRBJ2-7; TRBD1 is a possible D gene (5 bases). CDR3 sequence reads: CSVGGRAGSYEQYF. The CDR3 nucleotides read TGCAGCGTTGGAGGCAGGGCAGGGTCCTACGAGCAGTACTTC.